Described below is a single T cell receptor beta chain sequence and its context. The data originate from a study of control samples from healthy donors and cancer patients. This table comes from immunoSEQ multiplex PCR, and its TCRdb copy is limited to in-frame clones, with some not included. In the table there are about 77,000 clones, approximately 92% of which are singletons. CDR3 length equals 13 residues. Germline CDR1 and CDR2: SGHAT and FQDESV (reference sequence). Trimming stripped 1 base from V and 0 bases from J, with 1 base between. The sequenced material came from blood. The V call is TRBV11-1, the J call TRBJ2-1; no reliable D call. The TCR sequence derives from a woman aged 60-75 years in good health. DNA for the CDR3: TGTGCCAGCAGCTTAGGCTCCTACAATGAGCAGTTCTTC. This gives the protein CASSLGSYNEQFF.